The T cell receptor (beta chain) described here comes from a study of T cells after yellow fever vaccination. General study results and limits: Bulk-population clonotypes that are abundant could appear as contaminants in FACS-sorted repertoires.

In its sample, this clonotype was seen a few times. Its antigen is as yet unknown. The V end lost 6 bases, the J end lost 0 bases, and 5 bases lay between the germline ends. The CDR3 sequence is 12 residues long. TCRdb fed the 5' RACE reads into MiXCR, producing one record per CDR3 protein. The sample has more than 350,000 distinct CDR3 sequences, around a tenth seen once. This receptor was obtained from a man aged 18 to 29 who received the YFV17D yellow fever vaccine. The chain employs TRBV12-3 or TRBV12-4 and TRBJ1-1; D call uncertain. The specimen comprised PBMCs, sampled on the day of the first yellow fever vaccination. CDR3 protein: CASRSMNTEAFF. CDR3 nucleotides: TGTGCCAGCAGATCGATGAACACTGAAGCTTTCTTT.